One sample yielded the 9 T cell receptor beta chains listed below, sequenced in a study of cytomegalovirus exposure and HLA in healthy donors. The PCR ran on 60 Vbeta and 13 Jbeta primers. TCRdb's copy holds only in-frame clones and misses some; the assay was immunoSEQ multiplex PCR. The table shows about 200,000 clones, with 70% to 80% occurring only once. The sample comprised PBMCs. These receptors were obtained from a woman in her twenties or thirties in good health and CMV-seropositive.

Here the CDR3 reads CASSEYGRSPGSNQPQHF. CDR3 nucleotide sequence: TGTGCCAGCTCAGAGTACGGGAGAAGCCCAGGGAGCAATCAGCCCCAGCATTTT. The J gene is TRBJ1-5, the V gene TRBV18; a possible D gene is TRBD1 (5 bases). This CDR3 contains 18 residues. The germline V gene has CDR1 KGHSH and CDR2 LQKENI. Trimming cost V 5 bases and J 1 base, with 21 bases left between them.

V usage is TRBV10-3 and J usage is TRBJ1-2, with 11 positions matching TRBD1. The J segment lost 4 bases and the V segment lost 4 bases, leaving 8 bases of the junction unmatched. Germline V gene lookup returns CDR1 ENHRY and CDR2 SYGVKD. The CDR3 covers 16 residues. The CDR3 nucleotides read TGTGCCATCAGTGGGACAGGGGGCGAGGGGTTCTATGGCTACACCTTC. Protein product: CAISGTGGEGFYGYTF.

This clone came up a few times. The rearrangement uses TRBV6-8 and TRBJ1-2; TRBD1 aligns across 7 bases. Germline CDR1 MNHGY, CDR2 SAAAGT. J lost 1 base, V lost 5 bases, and 19 bases had no gene match. The CDR3 is made up of 19 amino acids. CDR3 nucleotides: TGTGCCAGCAGTGCGGCCTCCCGGGACAGTGTATTGGGTAACTATGGCTACACCTTC. Translation gives CASSAASRDSVLGNYGYTF.

For this clone: Other DNA sequences in the same sample also yield this CDR3. The CDR3 DNA is TGCGCCAGCAGCTTGGGTCGCAATGAGCAGTTCTTC. Its translation: CASSLGRNEQFF. V and J are TRBV5-1 and TRBJ2-1, with D unresolved. The CDR3 totals 12 residues. Germline loops: CDR1 SGHRS, CDR2 YFSETQ. Trimming shortened V by 0 bases and J by 6 bases, and 4 bases separated the two germline ends. The full variable domain, its missing parts supplied by reference TRBV5-1 and TRBJ2-1, is KAGVTQTPRYLIKTRGQQVTLSCSPISGHRSVSWYQQTPGQGLQFLFEYFSETQRNKGNFPGRFSGRQFSNSRSEMNVSTLELGDSALYLCASSLGRNEQFFGPGTRLTVL.

The chain uses TRBV27 and TRBJ1-3; TRBD1 might be the D (5 bases). Germline CDR1 MNHEY, CDR2 SMNVEV (reference sequence). CDR3 length: 14 residues. Trimming took 6 bases from V and 1 from J, leaving 10 bases between them. The CDR3 spells CASSFGGSGNTIYF. Here the CDR3 DNA reads TGTGCCAGCAGCTTTGGGGGGTCTGGAAACACCATATATTTT.

The chain joins TRBV12-5 to TRBJ2-4, with TRBD1 matching over 8 bases. The J segment lost 3 bases and the V segment lost 7 bases, leaving 14 bases of the junction unmatched. The CDR3 consists of 17 residues. Germline loops: CDR1 LGHNT, CDR2 FRNRAP. CDR3 loop: CASAQGAALPSKNIQYF. As DNA, the CDR3 is TGTGCTAGTGCCCAGGGGGCAGCCCTCCCAAGCAAAAACATTCAGTACTTC.

The rearrangement links TRBV7-6 to TRBJ1-1, with a tentative D call TRBD1 (6 bases). Trimming removed 3 bases from V and 0 bases from J, with 8 bases in between. Germline V gene data show CDR1 as SGHVS and CDR2 as FNYEAQ. The CDR3 is 14 residues long. The CDR3 region is CASSLGHLNTEAFF. CDR3 DNA: TGTGCCAGCAGCTTGGGACACCTGAACACTGAAGCTTTCTTT.

The rearrangement joins TRBV4-1 to TRBJ2-7; a possible D gene is TRBD1 (6 bases). This CDR3 region has 14 residues. Germline V gene data show CDR1 as MGHRA and CDR2 as YSYEKL. Trimming pared 5 bases from V and 0 bases from J, leaving 11 bases between. CDR3 bases: TGCGCCAGCAGCTTTCGACAGGACTCCTACGAGCAGTACTTC. As protein: CASSFRQDSYEQYF.

This clone was seen just once. Here the CDR3 DNA reads TGCGCCAGCAGTTTAAATCAGCCCCAGCATTTT. This codes for CASSLNQPQHF. This chain links TRBV10-1 with TRBJ1-5, with no clear D. The CDR3 has 11 amino acids. Per the germline V gene, CDR1 is WNHNN and CDR2 is SYGVQD (reference sequence). V lost 5 bases to trimming and J lost 4 bases, with 3 bases between them.